The 30 T cell receptor beta chains given below trace back to one sample, sequenced in a study of technical replicates of blood from several donors listed by TCRdb under 2017. Library construction relied on the immunoSEQ multiplex PCR assay. Here the immuneACCESS table is served through TCRdb, limited to in-frame sequences with V and J called. Missing clones are a known gap in these copies; in checked studies unresolved V genes cover under half, and the rest lacks a known reason. Present in this sample are approximately 76,000 clones, 86% of which were seen just once. The top ten constitute 4.5% to 6% of the sample. The sequenced material came from PBMCs. The receptors come from a human donor in good health. Some clones in this sample may be carry-over from other donors' samples.

The chain carries TRBV30 and TRBJ2-3; 11 nucleotides agree with TRBD2. CDR1 and CDR2 (germline): GTSNPN, SVGIG (reference sequence). This CDR3 has 20 residues. V gave up 2 bases and J gave up 2 bases; unmatched junction bases: 18. CDR3 coding DNA: TGTGCCTGGAGTCCCACCGACCTGCTAGCGGGAGGCTTCTTCACAGATACGCAGTATTTT. This translates into CAWSPTDLLAGGFFTDTQYF.

In this sample, this clone turned up once. The chain uses TRBV4-3 and TRBJ1-2, with 7 bases identical to TRBD1. Germline V gene sequence: CDR1 LGHNA, CDR2 YSLEER. J was trimmed by 0 bases and V by 3 bases; bases with no gene match: 4. The CDR3 loop spans 15 amino acids. CDR3 sequence: CASSHYRGTNYGYTF. For the CDR3, the DNA is TGCGCCAGCAGCCACTACAGGGGAACTAACTATGGCTACACCTTC.

J is TRBJ1-2 and V is TRBV30; no definite D call. Germline assignment: CDR1 GTSNPN and CDR2 SVGIG (reference sequence). The CDR3 consists of 10 residues. The ends were cut back, 1 base at V and 7 bases at J, with 4 bases in the middle. This CDR3 reads CAWSGLGYTF. The CDR3 nucleotides are TGTGCCTGGAGTGGGCTTGGCTACACCTTC.

The chain couples TRBV7-9 to TRBJ2-5, with 7 bases fitting TRBD1. Unmatched junction bases numbered 8, after V lost 3 bases and J lost 4 bases. The germline CDR1 and CDR2 sequences are SEHNR and FQNEAQ (reference sequence). The CDR3 contains 15 residues. The CDR3: CASSFWSGTAETQYF. The CDR3 region has the DNA TGTGCCAGCAGCTTTTGGTCCGGGACAGCAGAGACCCAGTACTTC.

The chain carries TRBV13 and TRBJ2-3; 14 nucleotides align to TRBD2. In germline, CDR1 is PRHDT, CDR2 FYEKMQ (reference sequence). J gave up 4 bases and V 1 base, and 4 bases lay outside the gene matches. The CDR3 is made up of 17 amino acids. In DNA form, the CDR3 reads TGTGCCAGCAGCTTAGTGACTAGCGGGGGGGCTGCAGATACGCAGTATTTT. It yields the protein CASSLVTSGGAADTQYF.

This clone was seen a few times. The chain has TRBV7-6 and TRBJ1-2; 8 bases map to TRBD1. Germline values: CDR1 SGHVS, CDR2 FNYEAQ. This CDR3 has 15 residues. The V segment lost 1 base and the J segment 4 bases; nucleotides outside the gene matches: 5. Here the CDR3 reads CASSLESGGLYGYTF. The DNA for the CDR3 is TGTGCCAGCAGCTTAGAGTCAGGGGGCCTCTATGGCTACACCTTC.

The rearrangement uses TRBV7-9 and TRBJ2-7; TRBD1 matches 7 bases. The CDR3 has 13 residues. V lost 5 bases and J lost 6; bases outside the gene matches: 7. CDR1 is SEHNR, CDR2 FQNEAQ, per germline (reference sequence). CDR3 bases: TGTGCCAGCAGCGTCCGACAGGGCTCCGAGCAGTACTTC. Translated: CASSVRQGSEQYF.

The V and J genes are TRBV7-9 and TRBJ2-6; D perhaps matches TRBD1 (5 bases). The CDR3 has 17 amino acids. Germline CDR1 SEHNR, CDR2 FQNEAQ (reference sequence). The V end was cut by 5 bases, the J end by 0 bases, with 14 bases between. The CDR3 spells CASSDWGISSGANVLTF. CDR3 coding DNA: TGTGCCAGCAGCGATTGGGGCATCAGCTCTGGGGCCAACGTCCTGACTTTC.

The rearrangement uses TRBV5-1 and TRBJ2-1; tentatively, D is TRBD2 (6 bases). The CDR3 is 16 amino acids. From germline, CDR1 is SGHRS and CDR2 YFSETQ. V was shortened by 4 bases and J by 4 bases, with 18 bases between the two germline ends. The CDR3, as DNA: TGCGCCAGCAGCCGCAGCCGTAGGGACTCTTACAATGAGCAGTTCTTC. This translates into CASSRSRRDSYNEQFF.

This chain uses TRBV6-5 with TRBJ1-2, with 7 bases fitting TRBD1. This CDR3 is 11 amino acids long. J gave up 11 bases and V 6 bases, and 6 bases lay outside the gene matches. Germline V CDR1 and CDR2: MNHEY, SVGAGI. CDR3 DNA: TGTGCCAGCAGACAGGGGAAAGGATACACCTTC. The encoded protein is CASRQGKGYTF.

This clone was picked up one time. This sequence joins TRBV5-4 and TRBJ2-1; 7 bases fit TRBD1. CDR1 and CDR2 (germline): SGHNT, YYREEE (reference sequence). V shed 4 bases and J 6 bases; nucleotides not matched to a gene: 7. CDR3 size: 14 residues. CDR3 loop: CASSKQTGVNEQFF. CDR3 bases: TGTGCCAGCAGCAAACAAACAGGGGTCAATGAGCAGTTCTTC.

The rearrangement uses TRBV2 and TRBJ1-1; no definite D call. Germline assignment: CDR1 SNHLY and CDR2 FYNNEI. V lost 5 bases, J lost 2 bases, and 12 bases lay in between. The CDR3 has 14 residues. The CDR3: CASSLDKINTEAFF. CDR3 bases: TGTGCCAGCAGTCTCGACAAGATCAACACTGAAGCTTTCTTT.

The genes are TRBV18 and TRBJ2-7; TRBD1 aligns across 8 bases. Germline assignment: CDR1 KGHSH and CDR2 LQKENI. The CDR3 contains 13 residues. The V segment lost 5 bases and the J segment 4 bases; nucleotides outside the gene matches: 4. The CDR3 reads CASSWGQEYEQYF. The CDR3 DNA is TGTGCCAGCTCATGGGGACAGGAGTACGAGCAGTACTTC.

The genes are TRBV15 and TRBJ2-3, with 12 bases that match TRBD2. After removal of 0 bases from V and 1 base from J, the junction contained 5 bases not matched to a gene. The V gene's germline CDR1 is LNHNV and CDR2 YYDKDF (reference sequence). This CDR3 contains 18 residues. The CDR3 reads CATSRELAGGPGTDTQYF. The CDR3 DNA reads TGTGCCACCAGCAGAGAGCTAGCGGGAGGGCCTGGCACAGATACGCAGTATTTT.

The chain couples TRBV19 to TRBJ1-4; D is ambiguous. This CDR3 contains 14 residues. V was trimmed by 3 bases and J by 3 bases, leaving 8 bases between them. Germline V gives CDR1 LNHDA, CDR2 SQIVND (reference sequence). The CDR3 region is CASSMWAPNEKLFF. For the CDR3, the DNA is TGTGCCAGTAGTATGTGGGCACCTAATGAAAAACTGTTTTTT.

This sequence joins TRBV25-1 and TRBJ2-7; D unresolved. The CDR3 is made up of 16 amino acids. Trimming took off 1 base at V and 2 bases at J, with 15 bases between the two ends. Germline V gene data show CDR1 as MGHDK and CDR2 as SYGVNS. The CDR3 coding sequence is TGTGCCAGCAGTGAATTGTTCTCCCACACCCCCTACGAGCAGTACTTC. Protein: CASSELFSHTPYEQYF.

The chain couples TRBV30 to TRBJ1-5; tentative D call: TRBD1 (6 bases). Germline CDR1 and CDR2: GTSNPN and SVGIG (reference sequence). The CDR3 is made up of 14 amino acids. Trimming took 3 bases from V and 2 from J, leaving 11 bases between them. CDR3: CAWRQGHGNQPQHF. The CDR3 DNA is TGTGCCTGGAGGCAGGGGCATGGCAATCAGCCCCAGCATTTT. Full variable domain (rest looked up from reference TRBV30 and TRBJ1-5): SQTIHQWPATLVQPVGSPLSLECTVEGTSNPNLYWYRQAAGRGLQLLFYSVGIGQISSEVPQNLSASRPQDRQFILSSKKLLLSDSGFYLCAWRQGHGNQPQHFGDGTRLSIL.

There are a few counts of this clone. This sequence joins TRBV12-5 and TRBJ2-2; 11 nucleotides agree with TRBD2. Looked up from germline, CDR1 is LGHNT and CDR2 is FRNRAP. V shed 2 bases and J 1 base; nucleotides not matched to a gene: 3. CDR3 length: 17 amino acids. The CDR3 spells CASGLTTSGRNTGELFF. In DNA, the CDR3 is TGTGCTAGTGGTTTGACAACTAGCGGGAGGAACACCGGGGAGCTGTTTTTT.

This rearrangement joins TRBV29-1 to TRBJ1-1; 10 nucleotides align to TRBD1. The CDR3 is made up of 14 amino acids. The trim removed 7 bases at V and 7 bases at J, leaving 12 bases unmatched. The germline V gene encodes CDR1 SQVTM and CDR2 ANQGSEA. CDR3 protein: CSGRAGTGAHEAFF. As DNA, the CDR3 is TGCAGCGGCAGAGCCGGGACAGGGGCCCATGAAGCTTTCTTT.

The CDR3 spells CAWSLGRTTDTQYF. CDR3 coding DNA: TGTGCCTGGAGCCTCGGGAGAACCACAGATACGCAGTATTTT. The genes are TRBV30 and TRBJ2-3; weak D call: TRBD2 (6 bases). The germline V gene has CDR1 GTSNPN and CDR2 SVGIG (reference sequence). Trimming took 3 bases from V and 2 from J, leaving 12 bases between them. The CDR3 is made up of 14 amino acids.

The chain is built from TRBV6-1 and TRBJ2-3; 8 bases fit TRBD2. In germline, CDR1 is MNHNS, CDR2 SASEGT. The J segment lost 3 bases and the V segment lost 8 bases, leaving 10 bases of the junction unmatched. CDR3 length equals 15 residues. Written as DNA, the CDR3 is TGTGCCAGCCCCGGGTTAGCGGGAACGACAGATACGCAGTATTTT. Its protein product is CASPGLAGTTDTQYF.

V is TRBV29-1 and J is TRBJ1-4; D unclear. CDR1 and CDR2 from the germline V gene are SQVTM and ANQGSEA. V lost 5 bases and J 6 bases, leaving 13 bases between the germline ends. The CDR3 length is 13 residues. In DNA form, the CDR3 reads TGCAGCGTTTCGAGGCAGGAGGATGAAAAACTGTTTTTT. Protein: CSVSRQEDEKLFF.

The CDR3 spells CASSIDRVGQPQHF. DNA of the CDR3: TGTGCCAGTAGTATAGACAGGGTTGGACAGCCCCAGCATTTT. J is TRBJ1-5 and V is TRBV19; weak D call: TRBD1 (5 bases). Germline CDR1 and CDR2: LNHDA and SQIVND (reference sequence). The CDR3 is made up of 14 amino acids. V was shortened by 0 bases and J by 7 bases, with 10 bases between the two germline ends.

The V gene is TRBV2, the J gene TRBJ1-2, with 7 bases aligning to TRBD1. The CDR3 has 14 residues. Germline CDR1 is SNHLY and CDR2 is FYNNEI. V lost 2 bases to trimming and J lost 6 bases; unmatched junction nucleotides: 6. CDR3 nucleotide sequence: TGTGCCAGCAGTGAACTAGGGGGCGGGGATGGCTACACCTTC. Protein sequence: CASSELGGGDGYTF.

The chain employs TRBV7-9 and TRBJ2-3; D call uncertain. Per the germline V gene, CDR1 is SEHNR and CDR2 is FQNEAQ (reference sequence). CDR3 size: 13 residues. V was cut by 11 bases and J by 0 bases, with 12 bases left in between. Here the CDR3 reads CACLRTSTDTQYF. The CDR3 bases are TGTGCCTGCCTCCGAACTAGCACAGATACGCAGTATTTT. Full variable domain (missing parts from reference TRBV7-9 and TRBJ2-3): DTGVSQNPRHKITKRGQNVTFRCDPISEHNRLYWYRQTLGQGPEFLTYFQNEAQLEKSRLLSDRFSAERPKGSFSTLEIQRTEQGDSAMYLCACLRTSTDTQYFGPGTRLTVL.

This clone appeared a few times. At the DNA level, this CDR3 is encoded by other sequences in the same sample as well. The V gene is TRBV4-3, the J gene TRBJ2-1; 11 bases map to TRBD2. The junction had 3 bases not matched to a gene; V was cut back by 6 bases and J by 2 bases. The CDR3 has 15 residues. Germline CDR1 reads LGHNA; CDR2 reads YSLEER. The CDR3 here is CASSQTSGAYNEQFF. The CDR3 bases are TGCGCCAGCAGTCAGACTAGCGGGGCCTACAATGAGCAGTTCTTC.

The genes are TRBV5-5 and TRBJ1-5; 10 bases align to TRBD1. CDR3 size: 14 residues. CDR1 is SGHKS, CDR2 YYEKEE, per germline (reference sequence). Losses at the gene ends were 2 bases for V and 7 bases for J; bases not matched to a gene: 3. The CDR3 protein is CASSFGTGDQPQHF. Written as DNA, the CDR3 is TGTGCCAGCAGCTTCGGGACAGGGGACCAGCCCCAGCATTTT. The full variable domain, with the rest looked up from reference TRBV5-5 and TRBJ1-5, is DAGVTQSPTHLIKTRGQQVTLRCSPISGHKSVSWYQQVLGQGPQFIFQYYEKEERGRGNFPDRFSARQFPNYSSELNVNALLLGDSALYLCASSFGTGDQPQHFGDGTRLSIL.

V is TRBV6-5 and J is TRBJ2-2; 9 positions match TRBD1. Per the germline V gene, CDR1 is MNHEY and CDR2 is SVGAGI. The CDR3 is 15 amino acids. V trimming: 6 bases; J trimming: 4 bases; junction bases outside the gene matches: 6. The CDR3 region is CASRDTGGFTGELFF. CDR3 nucleotides: TGTGCCAGCAGGGATACAGGGGGCTTCACCGGGGAGCTGTTTTTT.

This clone appeared a single time. J is TRBJ2-2 and V is TRBV5-4; 7 bases match TRBD1. V shed 0 bases and J 7 bases; nucleotides not matched to a gene: 6. CDR1 and CDR2 (germline): SGHNT, YYREEE (reference sequence). The CDR3 loop spans 15 amino acids. Here the CDR3 DNA reads TGTGCCAGCAGCTTGGCAGGGGGTACGATCGGGGAGCTGTTTTTT. As protein: CASSLAGGTIGELFF.

The chain is built from TRBV7-2 and TRBJ2-7; perhaps TRBD2 as D (5 bases). Germline loops: CDR1 SGHTA, CDR2 FQGNSA. CDR3 length equals 13 residues. V was shortened by 3 bases and J by 4 bases, with 10 bases between the two germline ends. CDR3 DNA: TGTGCCAGCAGCTTGTGGACTTATTACGAGCAGTACTTC. Protein product: CASSLWTYYEQYF.